This is a list of T cell receptor beta chains from one sample in a study of blood T cell repertoires in COVID-19. TCRdb keeps only in-frame clones here, not all; method: immunoSEQ multiplex PCR. This sample has about 200,000 clones, with around 87% found just once. The sequenced material came from PBMCs or T cells enriched from blood (not recorded which). The receptors come from a woman between 40 and 50 years old in a cohort exposed to, infected with or recovered from COVID-19 (not recorded which). Each CDR3 is given with its conserved first and last residue.

CDR3 length: 15; V gene: TRBV9; J gene: TRBJ1-3; CDR3 protein: CASSAEDRAGNTIYF
CDR3 length: 14; V gene: TRBV28; J gene: TRBJ2-3; CDR3 protein: CASSTDSSTDTQYF
CDR3 length: 14; V gene: TRBV5-6; J gene: TRBJ1-6; CDR3 protein: CASRNRGFNSPLHF
CDR3 length: 14; V gene: TRBV6-6; J gene: TRBJ2-3; CDR3 protein: CASSRVPSTDTQYF
CDR3 length: 15; V gene: TRBV9; J gene: TRBJ1-4; CDR3 protein: CASSVGGATNEKLFF
CDR3 length: 15; V gene: TRBV9; J gene: TRBJ1-2; CDR3 protein: CASSVDGGGGYGYTF
CDR3 length: 13; V gene: TRBV6-2/TRBV6-3; J gene: TRBJ2-5; CDR3 protein: CASSRNEARAQYF
CDR3 length: 13; V gene: TRBV5-1; J gene: TRBJ2-5; CDR3 protein: CASSFFPEETQYF
CDR3 length: 11; V gene: TRBV20-1; J gene: TRBJ1-1; CDR3 protein: CSARKQGLAFF
CDR3 length: 13; V gene: TRBV20-1; J gene: TRBJ1-5; CDR3 protein: CSAGGTGYQPQHF
CDR3 length: 15; V gene: TRBV6-6; J gene: TRBJ1-5; CDR3 protein: CASSYLGEGNQPQHF
CDR3 length: 16; V gene: TRBV4-1; J gene: TRBJ2-1; CDR3 protein: CASSLGTSGGYNEQFF
CDR3 length: 13; V gene: TRBV7-2; J gene: TRBJ2-1; CDR3 protein: CASSFGSGGEQFF
CDR3 length: 16; V gene: TRBV19; J gene: TRBJ1-2; CDR3 protein: CASSMDRTGANYGYTF
CDR3 length: 16; V gene: TRBV18; J gene: TRBJ2-1; CDR3 protein: CASSGTSGRTVDEQFF
CDR3 length: 16; V gene: TRBV27; J gene: TRBJ2-3; CDR3 protein: CASRDLAGFTTDTQYF
CDR3 length: 14; V gene: TRBV7-9; J gene: TRBJ1-3; CDR3 protein: CASSLGQGANTIYF
CDR3 length: 15; V gene: TRBV11-2; J gene: TRBJ2-5; CDR3 protein: CASSLVDIGSETQYF